The T cell receptor beta chain described here comes from a study of blood T cell repertoires in COVID-19. Study-level information: Acute-phase and convalescent COVID-19 samples originated in the United States, Italy and Spain.

Germline V gene data show CDR1 as LGHNT and CDR2 as FRNRAP. CDR3 length equals 17 residues. V shed 1 base and J 0 bases; nucleotides not matched to a gene: 6. Generated by immunoSEQ multiplex PCR, the TCRdb table keeps only in-frame clones and is missing some. The repertoire holds 150,000 or so clones, with about 80% as singletons. The TCR was taken from a man aged 50 or older who had recovered from COVID-19. The sequenced sample consisted of PBMCs or T cells enriched from blood (not recorded which). The chain uses TRBV12-5 and TRBJ2-7; 10 bases fit TRBD2. The CDR3, as DNA: TGTGCTAGTGGTTTGGCGGGGACTAGCGAGGGCTCCTACGAGCAGTACTTC. Its translation: CASGLAGTSEGSYEQYF.